These 15 T cell receptor beta chains originate from one sample sequenced in a study of cytomegalovirus exposure and HLA in healthy donors. Primers: 60 Vbeta forward and 13 Jbeta reverse. The method was immunoSEQ multiplex PCR; TCRdb's version includes in-frame clones alone and lacks a portion of them. The table records 110,000 or so clones, 74% of them present only once. The sequenced sample consisted of PBMCs. The receptors originated from a woman aged 50 to 60 in good health and CMV-seropositive.

This rearrangement joins TRBV5-8 to TRBJ2-4, with D possibly being TRBD2 (5 bases). This CDR3 contains 16 residues. V lost 4 bases and J lost 7, with 21 bases in between. CDR1 SGHTS and CDR2 YDEGEE come from the germline V gene. For the CDR3, the DNA is TGTGCCAGCAGCCACCCTAAGGAGGAGGCACGGAACATTCAGTACTTC. It yields the protein CASSHPKEEARNIQYF.

This rearrangement joins TRBV1 to TRBJ2-1; TRBD2, the D gene given by the table, was not confirmed from the DNA. TRBV1 is deemed a pseudogene. The CDR3 length is 13 residues. CDR3 in amino acids: CTSSWTGGNEQFF. The CDR3 DNA follows: TGCACCAGCAGCTGGACCGGCGGGAATGAGCAGTTCTTC.

The rearrangement joins TRBV19 to TRBJ1-2, with D unclear. V was shortened by 7 bases and J by 3 bases, with 12 bases between the two germline ends. The germline gives CDR1 LNHDA, CDR2 SQIVND (reference sequence). The CDR3 length is 13 residues. CDR3 loop: CASMAPGYYGYTF. In DNA form, the CDR3 reads TGTGCCAGTATGGCCCCAGGTTACTATGGCTACACCTTC. The variable domain in full, with the rest retrieved from reference TRBV19 and TRBJ1-2, is DGGITQSPKYLFRKEGQNVTLSCEQNLNHDAMYWYRQDPGQGLRLIYYSQIVNDFQKGDIAEGYSVSREKKESFPLTVTSAQKNPTAFYLCASMAPGYYGYTFGSGTRLTVV.

This clone has more than one count but fewer than ten. The rearrangement joins TRBV28 to TRBJ2-1; the D is unclear. Germline CDR1 is MDHEN and CDR2 is SYDVKM. V lost 5 bases and J 6 bases, leaving 5 bases between the germline ends. The CDR3 runs to 11 residues. In DNA form, the CDR3 reads TGTGCCAGCAGTAACGGCAATGAGCAGTTCTTC. Residues: CASSNGNEQFF.

V usage is TRBV7-2 and J usage is TRBJ2-7; no clear D gene. The germline V gene encodes CDR1 SGHTA and CDR2 FQGNSA. This CDR3 region has 13 residues. The V gene lost 2 bases and the J gene lost 3 bases, with 8 bases spanning the gap. In DNA, the CDR3 is TGTGCCAGCAGCTTAAATACAGTCTACGAGCAGTACTTC. Encoded protein: CASSLNTVYEQYF.

This clone was found a few times. The gene calls are TRBV6-1 and TRBJ1-3, with 11 bases fitting TRBD1. Trimming removed 7 bases from V and 1 base from J; junction bases left unmatched: 3. CDR3 length: 15 residues. From germline, CDR1 is MNHNS and CDR2 SASEGT. CDR3 sequence: CASNWDRGSGNTIYF. DNA for the CDR3: TGTGCCAGCAATTGGGACAGGGGGTCTGGAAACACCATATATTTT.

Written as DNA, the CDR3 is TGTGCCAGCAGTTCAGGAAGTACTCCCGAGCAGTACTTC. Residues: CASSSGSTPEQYF. J is TRBJ2-7 and V is TRBV27; no clear D. Between the trimmed V and J ends, which lost 4 bases and 6 bases, there was a span of 13 bases. The CDR3 is made up of 13 amino acids. CDR1 and CDR2 from the germline V gene are MNHEY and SMNVEV (reference sequence).

This clone turned up a few times. The rearrangement joins TRBV10-3 to TRBJ2-7; D not resolved. CDR3 length equals 12 residues. The germline CDR1 and CDR2 sequences are ENHRY and SYGVKD. V was shortened by 9 bases and J by 0 bases, with 9 bases between the two germline ends. The DNA for the CDR3 is TGTGCCATTTCAGGAAGCTCCTACGAGCAGTACTTC. Its protein product is CAISGSSYEQYF.

The V call is TRBV6-1, the J call TRBJ1-5; TRBD1 is a possible D gene (5 bases). Germline V gene sequence: CDR1 MNHNS, CDR2 SASEGT. Trimming took off 2 bases at V and 4 bases at J, with 15 bases between the two ends. This CDR3 contains 16 residues. The CDR3 sequence: CASSEYLGRENQPQHF. The CDR3 bases are TGTGCCAGCAGTGAATACCTGGGACGGGAGAATCAGCCCCAGCATTTT.

V usage is TRBV9 and J usage is TRBJ1-4; D gene uncertain. CDR1 is SGDLS and CDR2 is YYNGEE in the germline V gene. V shed 0 bases and J shed 3 bases, with 9 bases lying between them. The CDR3 totals 15 residues. The CDR3 sequence is CASSVDEGSNEKLFF. Here the CDR3 DNA reads TGTGCCAGCAGCGTAGACGAGGGATCTAATGAAAAACTGTTTTTT.

This chain connects TRBV19 to TRBJ1-3; D gene unclear. Germline V gives CDR1 LNHDA, CDR2 SQIVND (reference sequence). The germline V and J ends were trimmed by 4 bases and 0 bases, with 13 bases remaining between them. The CDR3 has 16 amino acids. CDR3 nucleotides: TGTGCCAGTAGTACCCCGGCGGAGAGCTCTGGAAACACCATATATTTT. Translated, it gives CASSTPAESSGNTIYF. Full variable domain (rest looked up from reference TRBV19 and TRBJ1-3): DGGITQSPKYLFRKEGQNVTLSCEQNLNHDAMYWYRQDPGQGLRLIYYSQIVNDFQKGDIAEGYSVSREKKESFPLTVTSAQKNPTAFYLCASSTPAESSGNTIYFGEGSWLTVV.

This clone turned up a few times. The chain links TRBV11-2 to TRBJ2-7; TRBD1 matches 7 bases. The CDR3 length is 13 residues. Germline loops: CDR1 SGHAT, CDR2 FQNNGV. V lost 5 bases, J lost 3 bases, and 4 bases stayed unmatched. CDR3 sequence reads: CASSVGTVYEQYF. For the CDR3, the DNA is TGTGCCAGCAGCGTTGGGACAGTCTACGAGCAGTACTTC.

The chain is built from TRBV25-1 and TRBJ1-5; possibly TRBD1 for D (5 bases). Germline values: CDR1 MGHDK, CDR2 SYGVNS. The V and J ends lost 4 bases and 3 bases respectively, with 13 bases between them. The CDR3 totals 15 residues. The CDR3 region is CASSVGGDVNQPQHF. The CDR3, as DNA: TGTGCCAGCAGTGTTGGGGGGGATGTCAATCAGCCCCAGCATTTT.

The chain joins TRBV30 to TRBJ1-2; D ambiguous. V shed 0 bases and J shed 6 bases, with 11 bases lying between them. The V gene's germline CDR1 is GTSNPN and CDR2 SVGIG (reference sequence). This CDR3 has 13 residues. This CDR3 reads CAWSVHWGDGYTF. DNA for the CDR3: TGTGCCTGGAGTGTACACTGGGGAGATGGCTACACCTTC. Drawing the rest from reference TRBV30 and TRBJ1-2, the complete variable domain is SQTIHQWPATLVQPVGSPLSLECTVEGTSNPNLYWYRQAAGRGLQLLFYSVGIGQISSEVPQNLSASRPQDRQFILSSKKLLLSDSGFYLCAWSVHWGDGYTFGSGTRLTVV.

This clone was counted between two and nine times. This chain links TRBV19 with TRBJ1-1; 7 bases are a match to TRBD1. The CDR3 has 15 amino acids. The V segment lost 5 bases and the J segment 6 bases; nucleotides outside the gene matches: 12. Germline V gives CDR1 LNHDA, CDR2 SQIVND (reference sequence). The CDR3 DNA sequence: TGTGCCAGTAGTCGTAACCTGGGACAGTTCTCTGAAGCTTTCTTT. Protein: CASSRNLGQFSEAFF.